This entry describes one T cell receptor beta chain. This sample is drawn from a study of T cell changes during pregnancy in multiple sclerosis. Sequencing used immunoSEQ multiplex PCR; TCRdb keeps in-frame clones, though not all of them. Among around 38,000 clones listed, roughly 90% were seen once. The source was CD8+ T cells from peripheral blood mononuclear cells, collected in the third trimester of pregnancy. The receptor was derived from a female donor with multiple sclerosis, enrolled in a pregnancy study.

The CDR3 sequence is CASSLPGLAGGNYNEQFF. DNA of the CDR3: TGTGCCAGCAGCTTACCTGGACTAGCGGGGGGGAACTACAATGAGCAGTTCTTC. The chain employs TRBV4-2 and TRBJ2-1; 15 bases align to TRBD2. This CDR3 is built from 18 residues. The V gene's germline CDR1 is LGHNA and CDR2 YNFKEQ. V was pared by 5 bases and J by 3 bases, with 8 bases of the junction left unmatched.